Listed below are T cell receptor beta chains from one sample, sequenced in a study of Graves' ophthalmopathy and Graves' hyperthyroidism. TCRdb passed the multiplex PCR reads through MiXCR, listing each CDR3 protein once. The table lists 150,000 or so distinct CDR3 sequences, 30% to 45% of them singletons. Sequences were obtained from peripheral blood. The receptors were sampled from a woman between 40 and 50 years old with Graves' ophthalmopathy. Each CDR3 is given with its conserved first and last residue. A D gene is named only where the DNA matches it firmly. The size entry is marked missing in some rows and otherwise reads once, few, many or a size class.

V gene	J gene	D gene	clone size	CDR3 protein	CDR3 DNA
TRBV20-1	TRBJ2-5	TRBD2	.	CSATDPTSGKETQYF	TGCAGTGCTACCGATCCGACTAGCGGGAAAGAGACCCAGTACTTC
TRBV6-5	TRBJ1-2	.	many	CASSYQGYSYGYTF	TGTGCCAGCAGTTACCAGGGGTACAGCTATGGCTACACCTTC
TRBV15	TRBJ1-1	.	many	CATSRVIPWEAFF	TGTGCCACCAGCAGAGTTATCCCTTGGGAGGCTTTCTTT
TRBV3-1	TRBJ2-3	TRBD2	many	CASSRRTSGGSTDTQYF	TGTGCCAGCAGCCGGCGGACTAGCGGGGGGAGCACAGATACGCAGTATTTT
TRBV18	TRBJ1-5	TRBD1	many	CASSEGQGGQPQHF	TGTGCCAGCTCGGAGGGACAGGGGGGTCAGCCCCAGCATTTT
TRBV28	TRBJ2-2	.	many	CASNGYTGELFF	TGTGCCAGCAATGGGTACACCGGGGAGCTGTTTTTT
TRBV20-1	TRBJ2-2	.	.	CSAQAVDPNTGELFF	TGCAGTGCTCAGGCGGTGGACCCGAACACCGGGGAGCTGTTTTTT
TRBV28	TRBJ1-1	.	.	CASTPGVNTEAFF	TGTGCCAGCACCCCCGGGGTGAACACTGAAGCTTTCTTT
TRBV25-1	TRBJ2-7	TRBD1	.	CASRTTGTGIVAGRSYEQYF	TGTGCCAGCAGGACGACCGGGACAGGGATTGTAGCGGGCAGGTCCTACGAGCAGTACTTC
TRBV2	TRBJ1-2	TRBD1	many	CASRGQGWGYTF	TGTGCCAGCCGAGGACAGGGGTGGGGCTACACCTTC
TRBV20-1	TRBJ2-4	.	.	CSARSGVAKNIQYF	TGCAGTGCTAGATCGGGGGTAGCCAAAAACATTCAGTACTTC
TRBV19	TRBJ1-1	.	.	CASSGDKGTEAFF	TGTGCCAGTAGTGGGGATAAGGGCACTGAAGCTTTCTTT
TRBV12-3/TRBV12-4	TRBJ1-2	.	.	CASSGRTYYGYTF	TGTGCCAGCTCTGGCAGGACCTACTATGGCTACACCTTC
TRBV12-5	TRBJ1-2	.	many	CASGRGLDYGYTF	TGTGCTAGTGGCCGAGGACTGGACTATGGCTACACCTTC
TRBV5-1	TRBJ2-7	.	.	CASSSTGVYEQYF	TGCGCCAGCAGCTCGACGGGGGTCTACGAGCAGTACTTC
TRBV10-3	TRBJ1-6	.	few	CAISDNSGSNSPLHF	TGTGCCATCAGTGATAACTCAGGCAGTAATTCACCCCTCCACTTT
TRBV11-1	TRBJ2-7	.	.	CASSTTSSSYEQYF	TGTGCCAGCAGCACCACTAGTTCCTCCTACGAGCAGTACTTC
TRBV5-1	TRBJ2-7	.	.	CASSFGFESGDRYEQYF	TGCGCCAGCAGCTTCGGTTTCGAGTCAGGGGACCGATACGAGCAGTACTTC
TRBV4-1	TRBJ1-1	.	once	CASSQGGNTEAFF	TGCGCCAGCAGCCAAGGAGGGAACACTGAAGCTTTCTTT
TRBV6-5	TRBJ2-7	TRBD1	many	CASSLTGGRSYEQYF	TGTGCCAGCAGCTTAACAGGGGGACGATCCTACGAGCAGTACTTC
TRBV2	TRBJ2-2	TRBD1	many	CASSGQGSTGELFF	TGTGCCAGCAGTGGACAGGGTAGCACCGGGGAGCTGTTTTTT
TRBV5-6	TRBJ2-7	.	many	CASSLGQGRHF	TGTGCCAGCAGCTTGGGCCAGGGACGGCACTTC